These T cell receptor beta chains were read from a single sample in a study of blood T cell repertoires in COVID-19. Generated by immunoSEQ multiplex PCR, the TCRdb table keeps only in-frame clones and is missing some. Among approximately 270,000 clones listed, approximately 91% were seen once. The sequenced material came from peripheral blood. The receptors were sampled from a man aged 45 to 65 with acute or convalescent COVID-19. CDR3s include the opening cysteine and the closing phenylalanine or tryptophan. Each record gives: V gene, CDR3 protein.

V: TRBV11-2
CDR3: CASSPGLYNEQFF

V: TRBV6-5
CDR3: CASRRRYEQYF

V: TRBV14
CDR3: CASSLGLANSPLHF

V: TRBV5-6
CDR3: CASSRSRGVDYGYTF

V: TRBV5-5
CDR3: CASSEGQGPTPQHF

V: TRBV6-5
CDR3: CASTPDRKYGYTF

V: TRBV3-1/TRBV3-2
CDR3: CASSQRLAVTQETQYF

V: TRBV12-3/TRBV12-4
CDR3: CASTPGSTDTQYF

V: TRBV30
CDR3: CAWRVRVSGELFF

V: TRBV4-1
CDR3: CASSRLPGQDQPQHF

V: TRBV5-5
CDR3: CASLDSPGYYGYTF

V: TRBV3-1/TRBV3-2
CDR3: CASSQEEGALNYGYTF

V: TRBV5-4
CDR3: CASSSTGNYGYTF

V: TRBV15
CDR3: CATSRRGATEAFF

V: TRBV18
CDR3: CASSPAFISGANVLTF

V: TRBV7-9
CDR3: CASSAYRDRDTEAFF

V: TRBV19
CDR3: CASSTRGNSGNTIYF

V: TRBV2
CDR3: CASGRGLQETQYF

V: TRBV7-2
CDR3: CASSPGLAEGEGTQYF

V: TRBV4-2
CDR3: CASSQDPVGTGLYNSPLHF

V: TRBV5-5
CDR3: CASSLTSGGPGTGELFF

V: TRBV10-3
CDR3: CAITMTGGKEQFF

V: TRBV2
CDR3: CASGQLRNQPQHF

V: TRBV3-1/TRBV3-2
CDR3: CASSPPRGGLEQFF

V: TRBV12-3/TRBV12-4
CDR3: CASGGQHEKLFF

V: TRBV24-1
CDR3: CATSGSLFNNEQFF

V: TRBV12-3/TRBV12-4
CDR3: CASAQGHYGYTF

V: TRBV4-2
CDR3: CASSQEVTGGQGNQPQHF

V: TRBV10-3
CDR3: CAISRQTGGSTEAFF

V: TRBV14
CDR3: CASSQENGWAHTEAFF

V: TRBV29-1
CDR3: CSVGQPNTGELFF

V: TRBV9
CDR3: CASSVGGLVETQYF

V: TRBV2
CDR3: CASSTETVHGYTF

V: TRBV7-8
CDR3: CASSTRPAGDEKLFF